This entry is about one T cell receptor beta chain. The antigen is unknown. Per the authors' pipeline: Matching published virus-specific TCRB sequences was rare for patient CD8+ clones that were larger than 1%. The repertoire was sequenced with immunoSEQ multiplex PCR; TCRdb's copy has only in-frame clones and lacks some. D and trimming were read from the DNA, whereas the V and J calls and clone size are those reported in that table. This table has some 30,000 clones, around nine tenths appearing once. The length of the CDR3 is 13 residues. Germline V gene sequence: CDR1 GTSNPN, CDR2 SVGIG (reference sequence). V was clipped by 4 bases and J by 0 bases, with 10 bases between them. The data belong to a study of somatic mutations in cytotoxic T cells in rheumatoid arthritis. Study background: A roughly 28 ml EDTA sample of patient blood was drawn right after diagnosis, before any treatment.

Study-level results: CD8+ clonality rose with age in rheumatoid arthritis patients, not healthy controls.

Researchers isolated CD4+ and CD8+ cells by positive magnetic bead selection and then checked their purity by flow cytometry. Sequencing used CD8+ T cells sorted from blood. The TCR was taken from an adult with rheumatoid arthritis. V usage is TRBV30 and J usage is TRBJ2-7; the D is unclear. CDR3 protein: CAWMPQSSYEQYF. In DNA, the CDR3 is TGTGCCTGGATGCCACAGAGCTCCTACGAGCAGTACTTC.